This passage covers 10 T cell receptor beta chains from one sample sequenced in a study of shared clonotypes between healthy human individuals. Sequenced by immunoSEQ multiplex PCR; TCRdb stores in-frame clones only, minus some. Here the sample spans some 1 million clones, about 76% being singletons. The sequenced sample was memory CD4+ T cells sorted from blood. The subset: CD45RA-negative fraction. These receptors were collected from a man between 18 and 29 years old in good health.

The CDR3 is CSVDLRQVMNTEAFF. CDR3 bases: TGCAGCGTTGACCTGAGACAGGTGATGAACACTGAAGCTTTCTTT. The chain links TRBV29-1 to TRBJ1-1; TRBD1 is a possible D gene (6 bases). This CDR3 has 15 amino acids. Germline CDR1 and CDR2: SQVTM and ANQGSEA. V shed 3 bases and J shed 0 bases, with 14 bases lying between them.

This clone was detected a few times. Other DNA sequences from this sample encode an identical CDR3 as well. V is TRBV7-9 and J is TRBJ2-5, with 9 bases aligning to TRBD2. The CDR3 loop spans 12 amino acids. Trimming at V came to 9 bases and at J to 3 bases, leaving 2 bases not matched to a gene. The V gene's germline CDR1 is SEHNR and CDR2 FQNEAQ (reference sequence). CDR3 nucleotide sequence: TGTGCCAGTAAGCGGGGGGAAGAGACCCAGTACTTC. Translated, it gives CASKRGEETQYF. Full variable domain (missing parts from reference TRBV7-9 and TRBJ2-5): DTGVSQNPRHKITKRGQNVTFRCDPISEHNRLYWYRQTLGQGPEFLTYFQNEAQLEKSRLLSDRFSAERPKGSFSTLEIQRTEQGDSAMYLCASKRGEETQYFGPGTRLLVL.

The chain employs TRBV6-6 and TRBJ1-1; 12 nucleotides match TRBD1. CDR3 length: 15 amino acids. V was pared by 6 bases and J by 5 bases, with 7 bases of the junction left unmatched. Germline values: CDR1 MNHNY, CDR2 SVGAGI (reference sequence). CDR3 in amino acids: CASSGRDRGLTEAFF. The CDR3 nucleotides are TGTGCCAGCAGCGGTCGGGACAGGGGGCTAACTGAAGCTTTCTTT.

The chain is built from TRBV6-1 and TRBJ2-5, with D possibly TRBD1 on 5 matching bases. Trimming took 5 bases from V and 2 from J, leaving 15 bases between them. The CDR3 consists of 15 residues. From germline, CDR1 is MNHNS and CDR2 SASEGT. This CDR3 reads CASSLQARDQETQYF. In DNA form, the CDR3 reads TGTGCCAGCAGTCTACAGGCGCGAGATCAAGAGACCCAGTACTTC.

V gene TRBV16 combines with J gene TRBJ2-3; 7 nucleotides agree with TRBD1. CDR1 is KGHSY, CDR2 FQNENV, per germline. The CDR3 is 16 amino acids. V dropped 2 bases and J dropped 1; count of bases not matched to a gene: 6. The CDR3: CASSQDTGAGTDTQYF. CDR3 in DNA: TGTGCCAGCAGCCAAGATACAGGGGCCGGCACAGATACGCAGTATTTT.

The chain's CDR3 is CASRLTGTSGYNEQFF. The CDR3 region has the DNA TGTGCCAGCAGGTTAACCGGGACTAGCGGGTACAATGAGCAGTTCTTC. This chain links TRBV6-6 with TRBJ2-1, with TRBD2 identical over 12 bases. The trim removed 6 bases at V and 4 bases at J, leaving 7 bases unmatched. The CDR3 is made up of 16 amino acids. Germline V gives CDR1 MNHNY, CDR2 SVGAGI (reference sequence).

This chain uses TRBV28 with TRBJ1-2; 10 bases are a match to TRBD1. Per the germline V gene, CDR1 is MDHEN and CDR2 is SYDVKM. The CDR3 is 15 amino acids. Trimming took 3 bases from V and 4 from J; bases not matched to a gene: 5. The CDR3 loop reads CASSLGQGLGYGYTF. Here the CDR3 DNA reads TGTGCCAGCAGTTTGGGACAGGGGCTAGGCTATGGCTACACCTTC.

The chain has TRBV6-5 and TRBJ2-1, with TRBD2 matching 12 bases. There are 15 residues in the CDR3. V shed 6 bases and J 7 bases; nucleotides not matched to a gene: 7. Germline V CDR1 and CDR2: MNHEY, SVGAGI. The CDR3 here is CASSPSGGAGNEQFF. DNA of the CDR3: TGTGCCAGCAGCCCTAGCGGGGGGGCCGGGAATGAGCAGTTCTTC.

This chain connects TRBV15 to TRBJ1-1; D remains ambiguous. Trimming pared 1 base from V and 4 bases from J, leaving 16 bases between. The germline V gene has CDR1 LNHNV and CDR2 YYDKDF (reference sequence). The CDR3 runs to 16 residues. The CDR3 bases are TGTGCCACCAGCAGAGGGGGAACGGTCGCGGGCACTGAAGCTTTCTTT. Translating gives CATSRGGTVAGTEAFF.

The genes are TRBV5-1 and TRBJ2-3, with D possibly called TRBD1 or TRBD2 (5 bases each). The CDR3 spans 19 residues. Trimming cost V 0 bases and J 2 bases, with 22 bases left between them. Germline CDR1 and CDR2: SGHRS and YFSETQ. The CDR3 DNA reads TGCGCCAGCAGCTTGGAAGGGTCGGGGCAGGGTCCCCCCACAGATACGCAGTATTTT. Protein sequence: CASSLEGSGQGPPTDTQYF.